The rows below give T cell receptor beta chains drawn from one sample of a study of OX40 agonist ivuxolimab in advanced cancers. Produced via immunoSEQ multiplex PCR; TCRdb's table is partial and in-frame only. The data show fewer than 65,000 clones, with about 89% seen just once and 4% to 4.5% held by the top ten. Sample: CD4+ or CD8+ T cells sorted from blood, taken in a trial of the OX40 agonist ivuxolimab. The receptors originated from an adult with an advanced solid tumor such as melanoma, head and neck, liver or kidney cancer. CDR3s include the opening cysteine and the closing phenylalanine or tryptophan. D genes are given only for firm matches. Some rows have no size entry. The others give once, few or many, or a class for an expanded clone.

v_gene	j_gene	d_gene	abundance	len	CDR3nt	CDR3aa
TRBV4-2	TRBJ1-5	NA	NA	15	TGTGCCAGCAGCCAAGCCGGACAGATGAATCAGCCCCAGCATTTT	CASSQAGQMNQPQHF
TRBV27	TRBJ2-7	NA	NA	15	TGTGCCAGCAGTTTATCGGCCAGGGGTGTCTACGAGCAGTACTTC	CASSLSARGVYEQYF
TRBV10-3	TRBJ2-5	NA	NA	13	TGTGCTCACGCTCAGGGGGGCCAAGAGACCCAGTACTTC	CAHAQGGQETQYF
TRBV19	TRBJ2-3	TRBD2	NA	17	TGTGCCAGTAGTATCAACGGGGTTAGCGGGGTTATAGATACGCAGTATTTT	CASSINGVSGVIDTQYF
TRBV19	TRBJ1-5	NA	NA	16	TGTGCCAGTAGTATAAATTCAGTTATTAGCAATCAGCCCCAGCATTTT	CASSINSVISNQPQHF
TRBV7-9	TRBJ1-5	NA	NA	14	TGTGCCAGCAGCTACGGGAGGGACAATCAGCCCCAGCATTTT	CASSYGRDNQPQHF
TRBV19	TRBJ2-2	NA	NA	13	TGTGCCAGTAGTACCCAGTACACCGGGGAGCTGTTTTTT	CASSTQYTGELFF
TRBV13	TRBJ1-1	NA	NA	15	TGTGCCAGCAGCTTAAGGACAGATTGGGACACTGAAGCTTTCTTT	CASSLRTDWDTEAFF
TRBV27	TRBJ2-7	TRBD1	once	15	TGTGCCAGCAGTAAATCCGGGACAGGGGTTAACGAGCAGTACTTC	CASSKSGTGVNEQYF
TRBV29-1	TRBJ1-1	NA	NA	14	TGCAGCGTTGAAGCGGGGGGTAGTTTATCTGAAGCTTTCTTT	CSVEAGGSLSEAFF
TRBV5-1	TRBJ2-3	TRBD1	NA	15	TGCGCCAGCAGAACCGGGACAGTCGGCACAGATACGCAGTATTTT	CASRTGTVGTDTQYF
TRBV28	TRBJ2-3	NA	NA	17	TGTGCCAGCAGTTCCCCTCCAAGCGGAGGAAGCACAGATACGCAGTATTTT	CASSSPPSGGSTDTQYF
TRBV27	TRBJ2-7	NA	NA	13	TGTGCCAGCAGTCAGGCGGGACACTACGAGCAGTACTTC	CASSQAGHYEQYF
TRBV9	TRBJ1-4	NA	NA	15	TGTGCCAGCAGCGTAGGGACAGTGACTAATGAAAAACTGTTTTTT	CASSVGTVTNEKLFF
TRBV21-1	TRBJ2-5	NA	NA	17	TGTGCCAGCAGCAGAGGGACTAGCGGCAACTTACAAGAGACCCAGTACTTC	CASSRGTSGNLQETQYF
TRBV19	TRBJ2-5	TRBD2	NA	13	TGTGCCTGCCGTCAATGGGGGGGGGAGACCCAGTACTTC	CACRQWGGETQYF
TRBV5-8	TRBJ2-1	TRBD2	NA	15	TGTGCCAGCAGCCTGGGGGAGGGCCTGTACAATGAGCAGTTCTTC	CASSLGEGLYNEQFF
TRBV9	TRBJ2-3	TRBD2	NA	16	TGTGCCAGCAGCGTAGCTCCTAGCGGGGGCCTAGATACGCAGTATTTT	CASSVAPSGGLDTQYF
TRBV4-3	TRBJ2-3	TRBD1	NA	16	TGCGCCAGCAGCCAAGATGGACAGGGAGTCTCAGATACGCAGTATTTT	CASSQDGQGVSDTQYF
TRBV5-1	TRBJ1-1	TRBD1	NA	15	TGCGCCAGCAGCTTGGCGGGACAGGCGAACACTGAAGCTTTCTTT	CASSLAGQANTEAFF
TRBV9	TRBJ2-1	NA	NA	13	TGTGCCAGCAGCGTATACGATCCCAATGAGCAGTTCTTC	CASSVYDPNEQFF
TRBV7-6	TRBJ1-4	NA	NA	13	TGTGCCAGCAGCTTAACAGCAAATGAAAAACTGTTTTTT	CASSLTANEKLFF
TRBV30	TRBJ1-5	NA	NA	12	TGTGCCTGGAAGGGGCAGGATCAGCCCCAGCATTTT	CAWKGQDQPQHF
TRBV19	TRBJ2-7	NA	NA	12	TGTGCCAGTAGTATCGGATCGTACGAGCAGTACTTC	CASSIGSYEQYF
TRBV4-1	TRBJ1-6	TRBD1	NA	15	TGCGCCAGCAGCCTGGGACAGGGAAGCGCCCTATCCCTCCACTTT	CASSLGQGSALSLHF
TRBV28	TRBJ1-5	NA	NA	13	TGTGCCAGCAGTTTGGGCAGCAATCAGCCCCAGCATTTT	CASSLGSNQPQHF
TRBV11-2	TRBJ2-7	NA	NA	11	TGTGCCAGCAGCTTGGGAAACGAGCAGTACTTC	CASSLGNEQYF
TRBV5-1	TRBJ1-2	TRBD1	NA	15	TGCGCCAGCAGCTGGGCCGGGACAGACCACTATGGCTACACCTTC	CASSWAGTDHYGYTF
TRBV7-9	TRBJ2-1	TRBD2	NA	16	TGTGCCAGCAGCCCTCGACTAGCGGGGGCCTACAATGAGCAGTTCTTC	CASSPRLAGAYNEQFF
TRBV9	TRBJ1-1	TRBD1	NA	18	TGTGCCAGCAGCCCCCGGGGTGGCGGGACAGGTTGGAACACTGAAGCTTTCTTT	CASSPRGGGTGWNTEAFF
TRBV27	TRBJ1-2	TRBD1	once	13	TGTGCCAGCAGCCCAGGGGGCTCTTATGGCTACACCTTC	CASSPGGSYGYTF
TRBV7-9	TRBJ1-2	NA	NA	14	TGTGCCAGCAGCCAGGGTACCTCAATCTATGGCTACACCTTC	CASSQGTSIYGYTF
TRBV29-1	TRBJ2-7	TRBD1	NA	12	TGCAGCGCAAGTCCAGGGGGCTACGAGCAGTACTTC	CSASPGGYEQYF
TRBV27	TRBJ2-1	TRBD2	NA	17	TGTGCCAGCAGTCCATATAGCGGGGGGGTCTCCTACAATGAGCAGTTCTTC	CASSPYSGGVSYNEQFF
TRBV27	TRBJ2-1	NA	NA	13	TGTGCCAGCGAGCCCCTCTGGGGCAATGAGCAGTTCTTC	CASEPLWGNEQFF
TRBV5-1	TRBJ1-1	NA	NA	17	TGCGCCAGCAGCTTGACCCCCCCAGGACCCCTGAACACTGAAGCTTTCTTT	CASSLTPPGPLNTEAFF
TRBV10-3	TRBJ2-3	NA	NA	17	TGTGCCATCAGTGAACTTGTCTGGGGGGAGAGCACAGATACGCAGTATTTT	CAISELVWGESTDTQYF
TRBV7-3	TRBJ1-2	NA	NA	13	TGTGCCAGCGCTCCATCAGGGTCTCATGGCTACACCTTC	CASAPSGSHGYTF
TRBV5-6	TRBJ1-5	NA	few	17	TGTGCCAGCAGCGCGGAGGCGGGGGCGCTTGGAAATCAGCCCCAGCATTTT	CASSAEAGALGNQPQHF
TRBV7-9	TRBJ2-5	NA	NA	15	TGTGCCAGCAGCTTAGTAATCGACGGCCCGGAGACCCAGTACTTC	CASSLVIDGPETQYF
TRBV5-8	TRBJ2-1	NA	NA	13	TGTGCCAGCAGCTTGGCAGAGCCCCAGGGAGAGTTCTTC	CASSLAEPQGEFF
TRBV5-1	TRBJ1-1	TRBD1	NA	17	TGCGCCAGCAGCAACCCGGGACAGGGGGCGGGAAACACTGAAGCTTTCTTT	CASSNPGQGAGNTEAFF
TRBV27	TRBJ2-3	NA	once	13	TGTGCCAGCAGTTTCGTCCCCAAGGATACGCAGTATTTT	CASSFVPKDTQYF
TRBV15	TRBJ2-1	TRBD2	NA	21	TGTGCCACTAGGGACAGTGGACTAGCGGGAGGGCGGTTTGGCTCCTACAATGAGCAGTTCTTC	CATRDSGLAGGRFGSYNEQFF
TRBV29-1	TRBJ1-2	NA	NA	12	TGCAGCGTTGGTCCCCTCGGGAGAGGCTACACCTTC	CSVGPLGRGYTF
TRBV4-1	TRBJ2-1	NA	NA	15	TGCGCCAGCAGCCATGAACCGGACAGCTACAATGAGCAGTTCTTC	CASSHEPDSYNEQFF
TRBV21-1	TRBJ1-6	NA	NA	18	TGTGCCAGCAGTATGCCGGGACAGAGACTTTCCTATAATTCACCCCTCCACTTT	CASSMPGQRLSYNSPLHF
TRBV6-5	TRBJ2-2	NA	NA	15	TGTGCCACCTCCCCGGACAGCTGGAACACCGGGGAGCTGTTTTTT	CATSPDSWNTGELFF
TRBV21-1	TRBJ2-5	NA	NA	14	TGTGCCAGCAGCCCGACAGGGGGCATTGCGACCCAGTACTTC	CASSPTGGIATQYF
TRBV6-5	TRBJ1-6	NA	NA	14	TGTGCCAGCAGCCCAATACCTCTATTTTCACCCCTCCACTTT	CASSPIPLFSPLHF
TRBV10-2	TRBJ1-5	NA	NA	14	TGCGCCAGCAGTACACAGGGTTTCATGGGGGCCCAGCATTTT	CASSTQGFMGAQHF